The count of the clone carrying this TCR beta chain is one. As yet, its antigen is unknown. CDR1 is SGHDT, CDR2 YYEEEE, per germline. The CDR3 length is 15 residues. Primers for the PCR totalled 60 Vbeta and 13 Jbeta. Here immunoSEQ multiplex PCR was the method, and the copy in TCRdb shows in-frame clones only, minus some. The sample records some 98,000 clones, 81% being singletons. These data are taken from a study of cytomegalovirus exposure and HLA in healthy donors. Overall study context: An analysis done earlier identified more than 90 million unique TCR beta sequences from roughly 190 million T cells.

General observations from the study: A later analysis showed TCR association rates differing by HLA locus, peaking at DRB1 and lowest at HLA-C. Later on, analysis showed that most CMV-associated TCR beta chains appeared to be HLA-restricted.

V is TRBV5-6 and J is TRBJ2-5; 7 nucleotides align to TRBD1. The J call may be mistaken, given a closer DNA end match to TRBJ2-7. The specimen sequenced was PBMCs. The clonotype was recovered from a man between 40 and 49 years old in good health and CMV-seronegative. The CDR3 sequence is CASSNGQAISYEQYF. The CDR3 nucleotides are TGTGCCAGCAGCAATGGACAGGCGATCTCCTACGAGCAGTACTTC.